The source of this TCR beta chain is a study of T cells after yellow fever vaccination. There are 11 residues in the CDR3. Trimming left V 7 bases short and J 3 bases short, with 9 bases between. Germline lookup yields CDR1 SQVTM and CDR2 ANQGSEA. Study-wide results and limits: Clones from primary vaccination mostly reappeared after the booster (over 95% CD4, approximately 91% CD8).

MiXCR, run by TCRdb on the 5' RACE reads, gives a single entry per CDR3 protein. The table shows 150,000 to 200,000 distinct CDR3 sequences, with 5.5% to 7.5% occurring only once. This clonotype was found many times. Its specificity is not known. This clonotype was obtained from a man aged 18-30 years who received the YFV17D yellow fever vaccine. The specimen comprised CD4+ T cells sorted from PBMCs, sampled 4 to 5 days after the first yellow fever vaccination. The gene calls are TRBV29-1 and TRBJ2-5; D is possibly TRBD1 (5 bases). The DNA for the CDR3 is TGCAGCGGGGGCTTTGAAGAGACCCAGTACTTC. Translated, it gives CSGGFEETQYF.